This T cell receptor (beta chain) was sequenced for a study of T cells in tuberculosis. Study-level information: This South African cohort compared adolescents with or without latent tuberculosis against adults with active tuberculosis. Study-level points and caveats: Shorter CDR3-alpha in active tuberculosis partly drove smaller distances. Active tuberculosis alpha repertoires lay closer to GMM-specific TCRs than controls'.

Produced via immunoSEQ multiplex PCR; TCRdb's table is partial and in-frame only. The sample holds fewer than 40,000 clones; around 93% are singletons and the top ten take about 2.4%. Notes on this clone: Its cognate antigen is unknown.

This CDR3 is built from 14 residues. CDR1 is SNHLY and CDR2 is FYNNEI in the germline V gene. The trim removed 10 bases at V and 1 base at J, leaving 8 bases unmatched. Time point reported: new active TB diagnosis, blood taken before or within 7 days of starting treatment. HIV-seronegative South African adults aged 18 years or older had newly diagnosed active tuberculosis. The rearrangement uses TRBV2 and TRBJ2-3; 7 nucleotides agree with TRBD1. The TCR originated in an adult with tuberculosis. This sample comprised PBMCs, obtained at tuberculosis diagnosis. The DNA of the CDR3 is TGTGCCACCACCAACACAGGGGGCACAGATACGCAGTATTTT. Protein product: CATTNTGGTDTQYF.